Listed below are T cell receptor beta chains from one sample, sequenced in a study of vaccination and CD4 T cells after COVID-19. TCRdb re-called the PCR reads through MiXCR, storing one row per CDR3 protein. This table holds thousands of distinct CDR3 sequences, around a third found once. These receptors lack a known antigen. The sequenced material came from CD4+ T cells from blood, cultured in vitro. Receptors were obtained from a human donor in good health. Both conserved end residues are part of each CDR3. The D gene is left open where the match is weak. The size entry is marked missing in some rows and otherwise reads once, few, many or a size class.

-	14	TRBV20-1	few	TRBJ1-5	TGCAGTGGGAAAGCGGGGAATAGCAATCAGCCCCAGCATTTT	CSGKAGNSNQPQHF
-	13	TRBV7-9	medium-sized	TRBJ1-1	TGTGCCAGCAGCTTACTAGGGGACACTGAAGCTTTCTTT	CASSLLGDTEAFF
-	13	TRBV12-3/TRBV12-4	-	TRBJ1-2	TGTGCCAGCAGTTCAGAGGGAAACTATGGCTACACCTTC	CASSSEGNYGYTF
-	13	TRBV7-3	-	TRBJ2-5	TGTGCCAGCAGCTTAGCCGGAGGGGAGACCCAGTACTTC	CASSLAGGETQYF
-	14	TRBV7-8	few	TRBJ1-2	TGTGCCAGCAGCGCCGGACAGAGAGAAAATGGCTACACCTTC	CASSAGQRENGYTF
-	14	TRBV19	few	TRBJ1-2	TGTGCCAGTAGTAATCTGGGCCGAAACTATGGCTACACCTTC	CASSNLGRNYGYTF
TRBD2	15	TRBV30	-	TRBJ2-7	TGTGCCTGGAGGACTAGCGGGGCCCCCTCCTACGAGCAGTACTTC	CAWRTSGAPSYEQYF
-	17	TRBV7-2	-	TRBJ2-2	TGTGCCAGCAGCCAAGAGGCGACGGGATTCAACACCGGGGAGCTGTTTTTT	CASSQEATGFNTGELFF
-	15	TRBV7-8	-	TRBJ2-7	TGTGCCAGCAGCTTAGAAGTGTCTACTACCTACGAGCAGTACTTC	CASSLEVSTTYEQYF
-	15	TRBV7-2	few	TRBJ2-7	TGTGCCAGCAGCTCGGACTACCGAAGCTCCTACGAGCAGTACTTC	CASSSDYRSSYEQYF
-	12	TRBV30	-	TRBJ2-5	TGTGCCTGGAGGCCTCTCGAGGAGACCCAGTACTTC	CAWRPLEETQYF
TRBD2	15	TRBV10-1	-	TRBJ2-1	TGCGCCAGCAGCCCCCGACTAGCGGGGGACAATGAGCAGTTCTTC	CASSPRLAGDNEQFF
-	15	TRBV19	-	TRBJ1-6	TGTGCCAGTAGTCCACGCACGGGGGTTAGTTCACCCCTCCACTTT	CASSPRTGVSSPLHF
TRBD1	15	TRBV24-1	-	TRBJ1-4	TGTGCCACCAGTGATTTAGGGGGCGACAGGGAAAAACTGTTTTTT	CATSDLGGDREKLFF
-	13	TRBV6-2/TRBV6-3	-	TRBJ2-5	TGTGCCAGCAGTTCACAGGGACAAGAGACCCAGTACTTC	CASSSQGQETQYF
TRBD2	15	TRBV19	few	TRBJ2-6	TGTGCCACCTCTTCAGCGGGGGCTGGGGCCAACGTCCTGACTTTC	CATSSAGAGANVLTF
-	11	TRBV10-1	few	TRBJ2-1	TGCGCCAGCAGTGGGGACAATGAGCAGTTCTTC	CASSGDNEQFF
TRBD2	14	TRBV20-1	few	TRBJ2-5	TGCAGTGCCCGGACCACGGGAGGGATGGAGACCCAGTACTTC	CSARTTGGMETQYF
-	14	TRBV3-1	-	TRBJ1-3	TGTGCCAGCAGCCAAACGTACTCTGGAAACACCATATATTTT	CASSQTYSGNTIYF
-	17	TRBV18	large	TRBJ1-2	TGTGCCAGCTCACCACCAGGGAGCAGCGTCCCTCTCTATGGCTACACCTTC	CASSPPGSSVPLYGYTF
-	13	TRBV29-1	few	TRBJ1-2	TGCAGCGTTCCAAGGCAGGGAGGCTATGGCTACACCTTC	CSVPRQGGYGYTF
-	14	TRBV6-5	-	TRBJ1-1	TGTGCCAGCAGTTACTGGGACGGGAACACTGAAGCTTTCTTT	CASSYWDGNTEAFF
-	13	TRBV2	-	TRBJ2-5	TGTGCCAGCAGTGAACTGTTAGAAGAGACCCAGTACTTC	CASSELLEETQYF
TRBD1	14	TRBV12-3/TRBV12-4	once	TRBJ2-7	TGTGCCAGCAGTCGATGGGGGACAGCTGACGAGCAGTGCTTC	CASSRWGTADEQCF
-	15	TRBV19	few	TRBJ1-5	TGTGCCAGTAGTATGGGGTCGACAGGCAGTGGGCCCCAGCATTTT	CASSMGSTGSGPQHF
TRBD1	16	TRBV7-6	few	TRBJ1-2	TGTGCCAGCAGCTCTAGGACAGGGGGCGACCACTATGGCTACACCTTC	CASSSRTGGDHYGYTF
-	16	TRBV7-8	-	TRBJ1-5	TGTGCCAGCAGCTTAGGAGGGGGGGGAAGGAGTCAGCCCCAGCATTTT	CASSLGGGGRSQPQHF
-	13	TRBV20-1	few	TRBJ2-1	TGCAGTGCCCCTAGAGGGGCCAGAGATGAGCAGTTCTTC	CSAPRGARDEQFF
-	15	TRBV7-9	few	TRBJ1-2	TGTGCCAGCAGCAGAACCGGGGGCTGGGACTATGGCTACACCTTC	CASSRTGGWDYGYTF
-	14	TRBV10-3	-	TRBJ2-4	TGTGCCATCAGTGATCCGGGTCGGGGAAACATTCAGTACTTC	CAISDPGRGNIQYF
-	13	TRBV7-9	-	TRBJ1-6	TGTGCCAGCAGCTTACCGTATAATTCACCCCTCCACTTT	CASSLPYNSPLHF
-	14	TRBV7-9	-	TRBJ2-3	TGTGCCAGCAGCTTATTAATTTCCGGACTCGGGGTGTATTTT	CASSLLISGLGVYF
-	14	TRBV27	-	TRBJ2-3	TGTGCCAGCCATCACCATAGGGTTACAGATACGCAGTATTTT	CASHHHRVTDTQYF
-	17	TRBV5-4	-	TRBJ2-5	TGTGCCAGCAGCTTGGCCGGGCGGGCCCATCACCAAGAGACCCAGTACTTC	CASSLAGRAHHQETQYF
-	16	TRBV7-3	-	TRBJ2-3	TGTGCCAGCAGCTTAAACTTGGCGGGGAGCACAGATACGCAGTATTTT	CASSLNLAGSTDTQYF
TRBD1	14	TRBV2	-	TRBJ1-1	TGTGCCAGCAGTTGGGAGACAGGGGGCACTGAAGCTTTCTTT	CASSWETGGTEAFF
TRBD1	17	TRBV19	few	TRBJ2-1	TGTGCCAGTAGTATGACGGCGGACAGGGCAAGGTTCTATGAGCAGTTCTTC	CASSMTADRARFYEQFF
TRBD1	16	TRBV5-1	-	TRBJ2-2	TGCGCCAGCCAAACCGGGACAGGGGAAATGGTGGGGGAGCTGTTTTTT	CASQTGTGEMVGELFF
-	16	TRBV6-1	-	TRBJ2-3	TGTGCCAGCAGTGCTTCGGGAGTGCCCCGCACAGATACGCAGTATTTT	CASSASGVPRTDTQYF
TRBD2	14	TRBV6-5	-	TRBJ2-5	TGTGCCAGCAGTTACCGGGGGGGGGAAGAGACCCAGTACTTC	CASSYRGGEETQYF
-	15	TRBV6-1	few	TRBJ1-2	TGTGCCAGCAGTGAAGCGCTCGGACCTAACTATGGCTACACCTTC	CASSEALGPNYGYTF
-	13	TRBV12-3/TRBV12-4	-	TRBJ1-2	TGTGCCAGCAGTTTCACGGGGGGAGATGGCTACACCTTC	CASSFTGGDGYTF
-	11	TRBV20-1	-	TRBJ2-4	TGCAGTGCTAGAGACATAAACATTCAGTACTTC	CSARDINIQYF
-	12	TRBV4-1	few	TRBJ1-5	TGCGCCAGCAGCCAAGAAGGTCAGCCCCAGCATTTT	CASSQEGQPQHF
-	13	TRBV6-1	-	TRBJ1-1	TGTGCCAGCAGAATTACCTGGGGTACTGAAGCTTTCTTT	CASRITWGTEAFF